Below are 15 T cell receptor beta chains sequenced from a single sample in a study of coeliac disease. The assay was immunoSEQ multiplex PCR, and TCRdb's table has in-frame clones only and misses some. The sample has about 6,500 clones; around 62% are singletons. The sequenced sample consisted of lymphocytes from the gut lamina propria. The receptors originated from a man in his sixties with celiac disease on a gluten-free diet.

This clone was counted between two and nine times. This chain joins TRBV7-6 and TRBJ1-1; TRBD1 might be the D (6 bases). V lost 5 bases and J lost 4, with 11 bases in between. This CDR3 contains 13 residues. Germline assignment: CDR1 SGHVS and CDR2 FNYEAQ. The CDR3 here is CASSQQGFTEAFF. CDR3 nucleotide sequence: TGTGCCAGCAGCCAACAGGGTTTCACTGAAGCTTTCTTT. Complete variable domain (other parts from reference TRBV7-6 and TRBJ1-1): GAGVSQSPRYKVTKRGQDVALRCDPISGHVSLYWYRQALGQGPEFLTYFNYEAQQDKSGLPNDRFSAERPEGSISTLTIQRTEQRDSAMYRCASSQQGFTEAFFGQGTRLTVV.

The CDR3 DNA reads TGCGCCAGCAGCTTGTCGGGGGGCAAAGATACGCAGTATTTT. Its protein product is CASSLSGGKDTQYF. This sequence joins TRBV5-1 and TRBJ2-3, with a tentative D call TRBD2 (7 bases). This CDR3 is built from 14 residues. CDR1 SGHRS and CDR2 YFSETQ come from the germline V gene. V was trimmed by 1 base and J by 5 bases, leaving 11 bases between them.

The rearrangement links TRBV28 to TRBJ2-1; TRBD1 aligns across 8 bases. Losses at the gene ends were 4 bases for V and 4 bases for J; bases not matched to a gene: 6. The CDR3 is 15 residues long. CDR1 and CDR2 (germline): MDHEN, SYDVKM. CDR3 region: CASSYNRGFYNEQFF. The DNA of the CDR3 is TGTGCCAGCAGTTACAACAGGGGGTTTTACAATGAGCAGTTCTTC.

The chain employs TRBV7-9 and TRBJ2-7, with D possibly matching TRBD2 (6 bases). Germline V gene lookup returns CDR1 SEHNR and CDR2 FQNEAQ (reference sequence). CDR3 size: 13 residues. Trimming left V 6 bases short and J 3 bases short, with 12 bases between. The CDR3 DNA reads TGTGCCAGCAGAAGTACCGGGGGCTACGAGCAGTACTTC. It codes for CASRSTGGYEQYF.

V is TRBV28 and J is TRBJ2-7; 9 bases match TRBD1. The J segment lost 1 base and the V segment lost 4 bases, leaving 5 bases of the junction unmatched. The CDR3 runs to 15 residues. The V gene's germline CDR1 is MDHEN and CDR2 SYDVKM. CDR3 protein: CASSWDRDLSYEQYF. CDR3 in DNA: TGTGCCAGCAGTTGGGACAGGGACCTTTCCTACGAGCAGTACTTC. The whole variable domain, remainder taken from reference TRBV28 and TRBJ2-7, is DVKVTQSSRYLVKRTGEKVFLECVQDMDHENMFWYRQDPGLGLRLIYFSYDVKMKEKGDIPEGYSVSREKKERFSLILESASTNQTSMYLCASSWDRDLSYEQYFGPGTRLTVT.

This clone was seen a handful of times. This sequence joins TRBV6-5 and TRBJ1-2; 7 bases agree with TRBD1. This CDR3 contains 14 residues. J was trimmed by 4 bases and V by 7 bases; bases with no gene match: 9. Germline values: CDR1 MNHEY, CDR2 SVGAGI. CDR3 in amino acids: CASKAYRGFYGYTF. The CDR3 DNA follows: TGTGCCAGCAAGGCGTACAGGGGATTCTATGGCTACACCTTC.

The J gene is TRBJ1-5, the V gene TRBV2; 11 bases are shared with TRBD1. In germline, CDR1 is SNHLY, CDR2 FYNNEI. This CDR3 region has 14 residues. V was clipped by 11 bases and J by 4 bases; unmatched bases: 7. The CDR3 region is CAVPGQGGNQPQHF. For the CDR3, the DNA is TGTGCCGTACCGGGACAGGGGGGAAATCAGCCCCAGCATTTT.

The chain carries TRBV18 and TRBJ2-1; 7 bases are a match to TRBD2. The CDR3 has 14 amino acids. V dropped 6 bases and J dropped 1; count of bases not matched to a gene: 3. The germline V gene encodes CDR1 KGHSH and CDR2 LQKENI. The CDR3 DNA follows: TGTGCCAGCTCCCAGCGGGGTTCCTACAATGAGCAGTTCTTC. Translated: CASSQRGSYNEQFF.

The chain carries TRBV5-1 and TRBJ2-1; 11 bases agree with TRBD1. This CDR3 contains 15 residues. The germline gives CDR1 SGHRS, CDR2 YFSETQ. Trimming removed 3 bases from V and 6 bases from J; junction bases left unmatched: 5. Here the CDR3 DNA reads TGCGCCAGCAGCTGGTCAGGGACAGGGGGCAATGAGCAGTTCTTC. Encoded protein: CASSWSGTGGNEQFF.

J is TRBJ2-7 and V is TRBV28; 9 bases agree with TRBD1. The CDR3 consists of 14 residues. V was clipped by 6 bases and J by 6 bases; unmatched bases: 9. Germline V gene data show CDR1 as MDHEN and CDR2 as SYDVKM. CDR3 protein: CASSRGTGNREQYF. In DNA, the CDR3 is TGTGCCAGCAGCCGAGGGACAGGGAATCGCGAGCAGTACTTC.

This chain links TRBV5-4 with TRBJ2-2; D not resolved. Germline CDR1 SGHNT, CDR2 YYREEE (reference sequence). The V gene lost 2 bases and the J gene lost 2 bases, with 4 bases spanning the gap. The CDR3 is 13 amino acids. The CDR3 coding sequence is TGTGCCAGCAGCTTCCCAAACACCGGGGAGCTGTTTTTT. Translating gives CASSFPNTGELFF.

This chain joins TRBV11-3 and TRBJ2-3; D remains ambiguous. This CDR3 contains 13 residues. Germline V gene sequence: CDR1 SGHNT, CDR2 YENEEA. The germline V and J ends were trimmed by 6 bases and 3 bases, with 10 bases remaining between them. This chain's CDR3 is CASSIPGTDTQYF. The CDR3, as DNA: TGTGCCAGCAGTATACCCGGGACAGATACGCAGTATTTT.

V and J are TRBV4-2 and TRBJ1-2, with D unresolved. The CDR3 totals 14 residues. CDR1 and CDR2 from the germline V gene are LGHNA and YNFKEQ. With 1 base removed from V and 0 bases from J, the gap between germline ends came to 6 bases. As DNA, the CDR3 is TGTGCCAGCAGCCAAGTGGCAGCTAACTATGGCTACACCTTC. Amino acids: CASSQVAANYGYTF.

The rearrangement links TRBV30 to TRBJ2-6, with D possibly matching TRBD2 (5 bases). CDR1 is GTSNPN, CDR2 SVGIG, per germline (reference sequence). The CDR3 extends over 17 amino acids. Trimming left V 4 bases short and J 3 bases short, with 19 bases between. CDR3 in amino acids: CAWTSSLERFGANVLTF. CDR3 coding DNA: TGTGCCTGGACCTCCTCCTTGGAGCGGTTTGGGGCCAACGTCCTGACTTTC.

The CDR3 spells CASSKTGKETQYF. CDR3 coding DNA: TGCGCCAGCAGCAAGACAGGTAAAGAGACCCAGTACTTC. The rearrangement uses TRBV5-1 and TRBJ2-5; D perhaps matches TRBD1 (6 bases). The length of the CDR3 is 13 residues. Trimming took 4 bases from V and 3 from J, leaving 10 bases between them. The germline CDR1 and CDR2 sequences are SGHRS and YFSETQ.